These T cell receptor beta chains were read from a single sample in a study of shared clonotypes between healthy human individuals. Sequenced by immunoSEQ multiplex PCR; TCRdb stores in-frame clones only, minus some. The table has about 2.4 million clones, over 85% seen once; the top ten hold more than 0.35%. Sequencing input: naive CD4+ T cells from PBMCs. The source of these receptors is a man aged 18 to 29 in good health. Some clones in this sample may be carry-over from other donors' samples. CDR3s include the opening cysteine and the closing phenylalanine or tryptophan. The D gene is left open where the match is weak. Clone size appears in some rows only: once, few, many, or a class for an expanded clone.

J gene | V gene | D gene | clone size | CDR3 DNA | CDR3 protein
TRBJ1-1 | TRBV19 | TRBD1 | NA | TGTGCCAGTAGTGTCACAGGGGGCAACGCTGAAGCTTTCTTT | CASSVTGGNAEAFF
TRBJ1-4 | TRBV18 | NA | NA | TGTGCCAGCTCACCACGGGGTTCCGGGGAAAAACTGTTTTTT | CASSPRGSGEKLFF
TRBJ1-2 | TRBV7-3 | NA | NA | TGTGCCAGCGGCCCGGGACACTCCTATGGCTACACCTTC | CASGPGHSYGYTF
TRBJ2-7 | TRBV5-6 | TRBD2 | NA | TGTGCCAGCAGCTTCGTGGCTAGCGGGAGATCCGGGTACGAGCAGTACTTC | CASSFVASGRSGYEQYF
TRBJ1-5 | TRBV5-1 | NA | NA | TGCGCCAGCCCGGGGTGGAGGCGGGATCAGCCCCAGCATTTT | CASPGWRRDQPQHF
TRBJ1-6 | TRBV27 | NA | once | TGTGCCAGCAGTCCCAGACAGACCTCCTCCTATAATTCACCCCTCCACTTT | CASSPRQTSSYNSPLHF
TRBJ1-5 | TRBV28 | NA | NA | TGTGCCAGCAGTTTATTTCAGGGAAGGGGCAATCAGCCCCAGCATTTT | CASSLFQGRGNQPQHF
TRBJ1-1 | TRBV4-2 | NA | NA | TGTGCCAGCAGCCCTCGTTTGCGGGGCGACTTTTGGAATGAAGCTTTCTTT | CASSPRLRGDFWNEAFF
TRBJ1-2 | TRBV28 | TRBD1 | NA | TGTGCCAGCAGTCCACCGACAGGGGGTGGCTACACCTTC | CASSPPTGGGYTF
TRBJ1-5 | TRBV30 | NA | NA | TGTGCCTGGAGTTCTTTCGCGAAAGAGCCCCAGCATTTT | CAWSSFAKEPQHF
TRBJ2-1 | TRBV19 | TRBD2 | NA | TGTGCCAGTAGTATTAGCCGCGGACTAGCTGCGAACTACAATGAGCAGTTCTTC | CASSISRGLAANYNEQFF